This TCR beta chain was identified during a study of cytomegalovirus exposure and HLA in healthy donors (dated by TCRdb to 2016 to 2017). In terms of the full investigation: According to an earlier analysis of a few hundred of the donors, some 170 million T cells yielded over 100 million unique TCR beta sequences and around 280 Gb of sequence data. About 300 gigabases of sequencing data and 70 million to 85 million unique TCR sequences were included in an early release covering around 600 HLA-typed donors. Of the roughly 390 genotyped donors, less than 90% were placed in the genetic ancestry cluster associated with self-reported Caucasian donors. The study aimed to test whether cataloging public T cell receptors could reveal signatures of past pathogen exposure. The study profiled the T cell repertoires of around 700 subjects by immunosequencing and related them to cytomegalovirus serostatus. In addition to the first cohort of around 670 subjects, a separate validation cohort of approximately 130 different subjects was used. To predict cytomegalovirus infection status, the study combined high-throughput TCR immunosequencing, statistical association of individual TCRs with disease status, and machine learning. A later analysis re-examined previously published TCR beta repertoires from more than 650 donors and added high-resolution HLA genotyping to investigate patterns of TCR occurrence. The later analysis used no new phenotypic data to find candidate immune exposures, relying instead on TCR beta sequences and their occurrence across donors. In an earlier analysis of more than 550 of the donors, high-throughput TCR beta sequencing was used to judge whether each TCR beta V gene segment behaved as functional or pseudogenic. Donor age, sex, ethnicity and CMV serostatus were collected together with the repertoire data. Genome-wide SNP genotypes for about 65% of the roughly 670 donors were used in a later genetic analysis, which treated that subset as a discovery cohort. Every discovery cohort repertoire had been produced on one sequencing platform. Class I and class II HLA loci were covered by the typing at four-digit resolution. Typing coverage varied by locus: roughly 629-640 donors for A, B, C, DRB1 and DQB1; more than 500 for DQA1; 600 to 610 for DPA1; 450 to 480 for DPB1. About five DR-DQ haplotypes were treated as single units for association and clustering because of strong linkage in the cohort. Among a few hundred genotyped donors of the cohort, an average of roughly 240,000 unique TCR beta nucleotide sequences were sequenced per donor, roughly 20% of them non-productive. Study-wide findings and limitations: Some IMGT-functional V segments, including TRBV6-2 and TRBV6-3, could not be distinguished by the 87-base-pair reads and were therefore excluded. Sequencing depth was assumed to be roughly uniform across donors in the presence/absence analyses, though that assumption may not hold. In a later genetic analysis, a missense DCLRE1C variant was associated with V-gene and J-gene trimming of TCR beta chains, and the association was replicated in an independent cohort. A later analysis associated about 17,000 TCR beta sequences with specific HLA alleles at a false discovery rate of 0.05. The earlier analysis of some 540 of the donors excluded about 16 rarely observed V segments, including chromosome 9 orphons, because counts were too low. Because HLA typing was missing for some donors at each locus, association tests included only the typed subset. A cluster of highly shared sequence variants was judged likely to be a technical artifact of the sequencing pipeline. Linkage disequilibrium might explain the correlated functional status among segregating V segments, but an unknown experimental factor could not be ruled out. For the cohort, immune exposure information was limited to CMV serostatus. The classifier was reported to diagnose cytomegalovirus status with high specificity and sensitivity in both the original and validation cohorts. In the study, 150 to 200 TCR beta chains were listed as associated with cytomegalovirus. Compared with the approximately 700-donor mean, donors in an Asian-associated ancestry cluster had fewer N-insertions in productive TCRs, according to a later genetic analysis. In this cohort, only TCR beta chains were sequenced, and detectable features were limited by the absence of alpha or paired-chain data. The authors suggested that the approach could potentially be extended to other disease states and immunological phenotypes. A further reported finding was that TCR beta sequences accurately predicted the HLA-A and HLA-B alleles for most subjects in the first cohort. Broadly in line with IMGT annotations, most TCR beta V segments showed up in productive rearrangements about 90% or about 30% of the time in an earlier analysis of approximately 640 of the donors. In a later analysis, TCR association rates were found to vary across HLA loci, with the most associated TCRs seen for DRB1 alleles and the fewest for HLA-C alleles. Across donors, most TCR sequences were observed very rarely, whereas some public TCRs were present in many individuals. A later analysis found that HLA-associated TCR beta chains were more clonally expanded and had lower generation probabilities than equally common non-associated chains. When HLA alleles, especially DR and DQ, strongly co-occurred, attributing TCR associations to individual alleles was difficult. A later analysis found that most CMV-associated TCR beta chains appeared HLA-restricted, with HLA associations seemingly driven largely by CMV exposure. According to a later analysis, parvovirus B19, influenza, CMV and Epstein-Barr virus appeared linked to several top co-occurrence clusters. Three of the identified cytomegalovirus-associated TCR beta chains were confirmed in vitro to be specific for cytomegalovirus antigens.

Libraries were prepared through the immunoSEQ multiplex PCR assay. For the multiplex PCR, a mixture combining 60 forward primers for TCR Vbeta segments and 13 reverse primers for TCR Jbeta segments was used. The CDR3 region of rearranged TCR beta genes was amplified from genomic DNA by a multiplex PCR assay. The amplified TCR beta libraries were sequenced on the Illumina HiSeq System as 87-base-pair reads. On the study's bioinformatics: A later analysis counted about 80 million unique TCR beta chains across the 550 to 800 repertoires, and about 10 million of these chains were shared by at least two donors. Raw reads were error-corrected and collapsed into unique sequences with a nearest-neighbor algorithm that merged closely related sequences to remove PCR and sequencing errors. V, D and J gene segments were assigned by aligning CDR3 sequences to IMGT reference sequences. For a sequence to be retained, at least a six-nucleotide match to both a V gene segment and a J gene segment was required. A rearrangement was called productive if the CDR3 had no stop codons and remained in frame with V and J, and every other rearrangement was called non-productive. Following IMGT convention, CDR3 was defined as the stretch from the second conserved V-encoded cysteine up to the conserved J-encoded phenylalanine. The earlier analysis of 450 to 750 of the donors excluded any sequence lacking an unambiguous match to a single V gene segment. An earlier analysis of a few hundred of the donors classified V segments as functional when productive rearrangements were above 56.7% and as segregating when the standard deviation between donors was above 5%. A statistical classification framework was developed to diagnose cytomegalovirus status using the catalog of TCR beta chain sequences. V and J gene assignment, in a later analysis, came from comparing TCR nucleotide sequences with IMGT/GENE-DB human TR gene sequences. The TCRdist pipeline was used in a later analysis to assign CDR3 sequences and most-parsimonious VDJ recombination scenarios. In a later analysis, each TCR beta chain was defined by its CDR3 amino acid sequence together with its V-gene family, and reads without a unique V-gene family were excluded. In a later analysis, some 600 highly shared, low-generation-probability nucleotide sequences were removed to address suspected cross-contamination and a sequencing artifact. In a later analysis, a clonal expansion index was calculated for each public chain from normalized within-repertoire ranks of inferred template counts. In a later analysis, generation probabilities were computed with a VDJ recombination model fitted to out-of-frame rearrangements, and the resulting probabilities were checked against IGoR. In a later analysis, TCR-TCR, TCR-HLA and TCR-CMV co-occurrence was scored with hypergeometric tests, and a repertoire-size bias correction was applied to TCR pairs. In a later analysis, false discovery rates were estimated by permuting HLA or CMV assignments 20 times. A later analysis grouped co-occurring TCRs with DBSCAN, adding TCRdist sequence similarity when clustering within HLA-allele-positive subsets. Repertoires with fewer than 30,000 or more than 120,000 public chains were left out of co-occurrence clustering, as were five repertoires with anomalous nucleotide sharing. This is the immuneACCESS table as TCRdb keeps it, with only in-frame sequences that have V and J called. A part of the clones is gone; compared with another copy, unresolved V genes explain less than half, and the rest is unexplained. That table gives V, J and clone size, and the DNA gave D and trimming. Recorded for this sample are over 95,000 clones; 74% of them occurred a single time. Around 2% of the sample goes to the ten largest clones.

Sequences KGHSH (CDR1) and LQKENI (CDR2) are obtained from the germline V gene. V was cut back by 2 bases and J by 7 bases, leaving a gap of 17 bases between them. Including cysteine and phenylalanine, the CDR3 has 15 amino acids. Of all the DNA, just the CDR3 is kept, 45 bases in frame from base 1. The cohort comprised some 700 healthy bone marrow donors. Cohort members were all nominally healthy when sampled, although unrecorded immune exposures were likely present. CMV serostatus was recorded as positive for around 300 and negative for about 55% of the roughly 670 cohort members, whereas no CMV serostatus was recorded for the donor in question. Every donor gave a peripheral blood sample, and the peripheral blood mononuclear cells from that sample were used for TCR beta sequencing. The Qiagen DNeasy Blood Extraction Kit was used to extract genomic DNA from the blood cell samples. As concerns this clone: This receptor's antigen is unknown. Base qualities are not at hand, and no much larger clone is one base apart.

Material: PBMCs. This TCR came from a human donor in good health. Recombination connected TRBV18 to TRBJ2-5, with TRBD1 tentatively as D gene (7 bases match). Read as DNA, the sequence is TGTGCCAGCTCACCAAGGACAGGCCTGGAGGGGACCCAGTACTTC. Its product reads: CASSPRTGLEGTQYF. The CDR3 plus the reference TRBV18 and TRBJ2-5 genes for the other parts give the full variable domain: NAGVMQNPRHLVRRRGQEARLRCSPMKGHSHVYWYRQLPEEGLKFMVYLQKENIIDESGMPKERFSAEFPKEGPSILRIQQVVRGDSAAYFCASSPRTGLEGTQYFGPGTRLLVL.